This record concerns one T cell receptor beta chain sequence. The antigen remains undetermined. Germline loops: CDR1 LNHDA, CDR2 SQIVND (reference sequence). This CDR3 has 14 residues. V was clipped by 6 bases and J by 4 bases, with 13 bases between them. Clones were sequenced by immunoSEQ multiplex PCR, and TCRdb holds only the in-frame ones, with some missing. The sample yields more than 150,000 clones, around 90% seen once. The sample belongs to a study of T cell responses to AZD1222 COVID-19 vaccine. Study-wide points: Across the whole spike, CD4 TCRs peaked at regions 160-218 and 743-854. There were mostly white British donors and more females than males, and clonal diversity was possibly underestimated.

The clonotype originates from an adult in good health. The material was peripheral blood, obtained on day 0 of AZD1222 vaccination. The chain carries TRBV19 and TRBJ2-1, with a possible D match to TRBD2 (5 bases). Here the CDR3 reads CASSPLGGYNEQFF. In nucleotides, the CDR3 is TGTGCCAGTAGCCCGCTCGGCGGGTACAATGAGCAGTTCTTC.